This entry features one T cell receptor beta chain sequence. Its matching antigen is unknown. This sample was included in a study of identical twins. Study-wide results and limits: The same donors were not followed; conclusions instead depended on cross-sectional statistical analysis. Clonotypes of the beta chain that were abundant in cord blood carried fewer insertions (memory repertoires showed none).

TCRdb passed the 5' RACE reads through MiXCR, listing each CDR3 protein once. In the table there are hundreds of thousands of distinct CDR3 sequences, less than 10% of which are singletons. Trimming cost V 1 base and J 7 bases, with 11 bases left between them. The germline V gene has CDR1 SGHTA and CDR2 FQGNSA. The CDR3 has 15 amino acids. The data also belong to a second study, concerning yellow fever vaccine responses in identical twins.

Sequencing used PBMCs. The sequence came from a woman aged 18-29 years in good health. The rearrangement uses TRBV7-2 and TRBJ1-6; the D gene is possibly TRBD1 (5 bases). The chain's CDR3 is CASSLDRGQNSPLHF. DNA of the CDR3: TGTGCCAGCAGCTTAGACCGGGGCCAAAATTCACCCCTCCACTTT.